This TCR beta chain was identified in a study of cytomegalovirus exposure and HLA in healthy donors. Overall study results and limits: A later analysis linked a missense variant in DCLRE1C to the trimming of TCR beta V and J genes.

It was healthy bone marrow donors who served as donors. 13 Jbeta primers and 60 Vbeta primers were used for the PCR. In the study's own analysis: There were around 80 million unique TCR beta chains by a later count, and about 12 million of them were shared. Method: immunoSEQ multiplex PCR; TCRdb's copy keeps in-frame clones and lacks some. That table is the source of V, J and clone size, and D and trimming were worked out from the DNA. The profile shows 50,000 to 65,000 clones, 82% of them singletons. A remark on this clone: The target antigen is unknown.

Germline V gene lookup returns CDR1 MNHEY and CDR2 SMNVEV (reference sequence). The V end lost 3 bases, the J end lost 9 bases, and 20 bases lay between the germline ends. This CDR3 has 15 residues. This rearrangement joins TRBV27 to TRBJ1-1; a possible D gene is TRBD1 (5 bases). The source material was PBMCs. The receptor was isolated from a young woman in good health and CMV-seronegative. CDR3 sequence reads: CASSFLPGGVRQAFF. The CDR3 DNA reads TGTGCCAGCAGTTTTTTGCCTGGAGGGGTGCGGCAAGCTTTCTTT.